This T cell receptor beta chain appears in the sequencing data of a study of response to subunit inactivated influenza vaccine. Study findings and constraints: T cells newly recruited by each seasonal influenza vaccination are few, the authors suggested.

This clonotype showed up just a few times. Its antigen is unknown. The junction had 16 bases not matched to a gene; V was cut back by 4 bases and J by 5 bases. CDR1 and CDR2 (germline): SGHRS, YFSETQ. The CDR3 loop spans 17 amino acids. TCRdb reprocessed the RT-PCR reads via MiXCR and lists one record per CDR3 protein. The table records around 540,000 distinct CDR3 sequences, roughly 10% of them present only once. This sequence originates from a man aged 50 or older who received an inactivated influenza vaccine. Sequenced here: PBMCs from blood, sampled on the day of vaccination. This chain uses TRBV5-1 with TRBJ2-7, with TRBD1 matching over 9 bases. CDR3 region: CASSLTARDRVKNEQYF. The CDR3 DNA sequence: TGCGCCAGCAGCCTCACCGCCCGGGACAGGGTAAAGAACGAGCAGTACTTC.